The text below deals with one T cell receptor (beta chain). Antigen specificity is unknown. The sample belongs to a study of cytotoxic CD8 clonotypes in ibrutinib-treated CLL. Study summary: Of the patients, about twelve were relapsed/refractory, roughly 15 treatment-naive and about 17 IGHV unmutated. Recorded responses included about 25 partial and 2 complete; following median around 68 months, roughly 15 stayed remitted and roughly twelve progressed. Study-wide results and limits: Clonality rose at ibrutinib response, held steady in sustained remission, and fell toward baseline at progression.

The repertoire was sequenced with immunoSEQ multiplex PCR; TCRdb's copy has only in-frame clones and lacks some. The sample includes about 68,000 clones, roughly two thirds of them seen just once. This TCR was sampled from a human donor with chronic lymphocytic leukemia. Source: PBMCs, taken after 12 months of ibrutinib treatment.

The CDR3 reads CASSFRTSGSYNEQFF. CDR3 bases: TGTGCCAGCAGCTTTCGGACTAGCGGGTCATACAATGAGCAGTTCTTC. This chain links TRBV5-5 with TRBJ2-1, with 11 nucleotides matching TRBD2. The germline gives CDR1 SGHKS, CDR2 YYEKEE (reference sequence). With 2 bases clipped from V and 4 bases from J, the junction kept 5 bases outside the gene matches. This CDR3 has 16 residues.